The entry that follows covers one TCR beta chain sequence. The sample originates from a study of shared clonotypes between healthy human individuals. A deep-level run was used for the assay. The protocol was immunoSEQ multiplex PCR, while the TCRdb copy is restricted to in-frame clones and leaves out a portion. The table lists 1.4 million or so clones, 98% to 99% of them singletons. The germline CDR1 and CDR2 sequences are MRHNA and SNTAGT. The V gene end was trimmed by 9 bases and the J gene end by 2 bases; junction bases not matched to a gene: 7. The CDR3 is 15 residues long. The chain is built from TRBV6-4 and TRBJ2-2; 9 bases are shared with TRBD2. The TCR sequence derives from a man in his thirties or forties in good health. What was sequenced was naive CD4+ T cells sorted from blood. Subset denoted: CD45RA+ positively selected. Here the CDR3 reads CASSLLAGNTGELFF. CDR3 sequence (DNA): TGTGCCAGTAGTCTACTAGCGGGTAACACCGGGGAGCTGTTTTTT.